Below are 32 T cell receptor beta chains sequenced from a single sample in a study of monozygotic twins with inflammatory bowel disease. TCRdb re-analyzed the 5' RACE reads; it lists each CDR3 protein once, without DNA. This repertoire includes 420,000 or so distinct CDR3 sequences. Sequenced input: blood. The receptors come from a human donor with ulcerative colitis or Crohn's disease, or a healthy co-twin of an affected twin (not recorded which).

This chain connects TRBV14 to TRBJ2-7. Per germline, CDR1 SGHDN and CDR2 FVKESK. The CDR3 covers 14 residues. The CDR3 is CASSQTVTRYEQYF.

The CDR3 loop reads CASSSGDRPYTEAFF. This sequence joins TRBV7-9 and TRBJ1-1; checking the TCRdb D call of TRBD1 is not possible without DNA. Germline CDR1 is SEHNR and CDR2 is FQNEAQ (reference sequence). The CDR3 runs to 15 residues.

The J gene is TRBJ2-7, the V gene TRBV4-1; TCRdb indicates TRBD1, and absent DNA this call remains unverified. This CDR3 region has 16 residues. The germline V gene has CDR1 MGHRA and CDR2 YSYEKL. This chain's CDR3 is CASSQDRDGDVNEQYF.

The chain couples TRBV18 to TRBJ1-6; TCRdb proposes TRBD1, but this gene call is untestable without DNA. The CDR3 runs to 13 residues. Germline loops: CDR1 KGHSH, CDR2 LQKENI. The CDR3 is CASSPGQTSPLHF.

This sequence joins TRBV12-3 or TRBV12-4 and TRBJ2-3; checking the TCRdb D call of TRBD1 is not possible without DNA. The CDR3 is 15 amino acids. CDR3 region: CASSPGQAGWNTQYF.

This chain joins TRBV18 and TRBJ2-1; TCRdb's D call, TRBD2, is unchecked because there is no DNA. The CDR3 is 17 residues long. Germline CDR1 reads KGHSH; CDR2 reads LQKENI. This chain's CDR3 is CASSPRLVTNSYNEQFF. Full variable domain (outside the CDR3, taken from reference TRBV18 and TRBJ2-1): NAGVMQNPRHLVRRRGQEARLRCSPMKGHSHVYWYRQLPEEGLKFMVYLQKENIIDESGMPKERFSAEFPKEGPSILRIQQVVRGDSAAYFCASSPRLVTNSYNEQFFGPGTRLTVL.

J is TRBJ1-1 and V is TRBV7-9; TCRdb lists TRBD1, though no DNA is available to test this call. In germline, CDR1 is SEHNR, CDR2 FQNEAQ (reference sequence). The CDR3 is 13 amino acids. CDR3 in amino acids: CASSSYSGGEAFF.

The chain couples TRBV3-1 to TRBJ2-7; TCRdb returns TRBD2, unconfirmable since there is no DNA. The CDR3 sequence is 15 residues long. The germline gives CDR1 LGHDT, CDR2 YNNKEL (reference sequence). CDR3 residues: CASSQGWNLPGEQYF.

The rearrangement joins TRBV3-1 to TRBJ1-1; TCRdb names TRBD1, which stays unverified in the absence of DNA. This CDR3 is 15 amino acids long. Per germline, CDR1 LGHDT and CDR2 YNNKEL (reference sequence). The CDR3 loop reads CASSPTDRLNTEAFF.

The chain links TRBV6-5 to TRBJ2-1; TCRdb designates TRBD1, a call that cannot be tested without DNA. The CDR3 extends over 14 amino acids. In germline, CDR1 is MNHEY, CDR2 SVGAGI. CDR3 sequence: CASSYGQGAYEQFF.

The chain links TRBV25-1 to TRBJ1-2; without DNA, the TCRdb call of TRBD1 cannot be checked. The CDR3 totals 14 residues. Germline V gives CDR1 MGHDK, CDR2 SYGVNS. CDR3 residues: CASSGQGLIYGYTF.

The chain employs TRBV5-5 and TRBJ1-3. The CDR3 totals 16 residues. Germline V gene lookup returns CDR1 SGHKS and CDR2 YYEKEE (reference sequence). The CDR3 loop is CASSLVETSSGNTIYF.

The rearrangement links TRBV6-5 to TRBJ1-1; TCRdb proposes TRBD1, but this gene call is untestable without DNA. From germline, CDR1 is MNHEY and CDR2 SVGAGI. The CDR3 contains 13 residues. CDR3 sequence: CASSTPGQKQAFF.

The V call is TRBV19, the J call TRBJ2-7; the D call from TCRdb, TRBD2, cannot be confirmed without DNA. The CDR3 runs to 18 residues. CDR1 and CDR2 (germline): LNHDA, SQIVND (reference sequence). CDR3 amino acids: CASSMRDYRFSKAGEQYF.

J is TRBJ2-2 and V is TRBV27. Germline CDR1 MNHEY, CDR2 SMNVEV (reference sequence). This CDR3 comprises 15 residues. The chain's CDR3 is CASSLKLWNTGELFF.

V gene TRBV9 combines with J gene TRBJ2-6. The CDR3 extends over 15 amino acids. The V gene's germline CDR1 is SGDLS and CDR2 YYNGEE. The CDR3 loop is CASSVRDSGANVLTF.

This chain connects TRBV10-3 to TRBJ1-2; the D gene TCRdb calls, TRBD1, cannot be checked with no DNA. Germline V lookup: CDR1 ENHRY, CDR2 SYGVKD. The CDR3 consists of 14 residues. CDR3 residues: CAISDDRGGYGYTF.

V gene TRBV5-4 combines with J gene TRBJ1-2; the TCRdb call, TRBD1, lacks DNA for checking. This CDR3 contains 15 residues. Per the germline V gene, CDR1 is SGHNT and CDR2 is YYREEE (reference sequence). The CDR3 loop is CASSPRTGSNYGYTF.

The V gene is TRBV7-9, the J gene TRBJ2-1; TCRdb reports TRBD1, a call that lacks DNA to check it against. The CDR3 runs to 15 residues. The germline V gene has CDR1 SEHNR and CDR2 FQNEAQ (reference sequence). CDR3 sequence reads: CASSSRIKGDNEQFF.

This chain links TRBV2 with TRBJ2-1; the TCRdb D gene call, TRBD1, has no DNA to confirm it. The CDR3 length is 16 residues. CDR1 SNHLY and CDR2 FYNNEI come from the germline V gene. The CDR3 region is CATRAHPGQGHNEQFF.

The rearrangement uses TRBV14 and TRBJ2-7; lacking DNA, the TRBD2 call made by TCRdb goes unchecked. Per germline, CDR1 SGHDN and CDR2 FVKESK. The CDR3 has 15 amino acids. CDR3 residues: CASSQTSGDWYEQYF.

This chain uses TRBV24-1 with TRBJ2-5. Germline V CDR1 and CDR2: KGHDR, SFDVKD. The CDR3 sequence is 14 residues long. The CDR3: CATSDGQSEETQYF.

The V call is TRBV3-1, the J call TRBJ2-2. Per the germline V gene, CDR1 is LGHDT and CDR2 is YNNKEL (reference sequence). The CDR3 totals 13 residues. The CDR3 spells CASSQGFTGELFF.

The chain recombines TRBV5-6 with TRBJ2-5. Germline lookup yields CDR1 SGHDT and CDR2 YYEEEE. CDR3 length: 15 residues. CDR3 residues: CASSLVGGYQETQYF.

The rearrangement uses TRBV19 and TRBJ2-2; TCRdb selects TRBD1, and the lack of DNA leaves this call unchecked. Per germline, CDR1 LNHDA and CDR2 SQIVND (reference sequence). CDR3 length: 17 amino acids. CDR3 sequence reads: CASTLRSAGVTGGELFF.

The genes are TRBV5-1 and TRBJ2-1; TCRdb reports TRBD1, a call that lacks DNA to check it against. The CDR3 consists of 15 residues. CDR1 SGHRS and CDR2 YFSETQ come from the germline V gene. The CDR3 reads CASSPRQGGTNEQFF. Supplemented by reference TRBV5-1 and TRBJ2-1, the full variable domain reads KAGVTQTPRYLIKTRGQQVTLSCSPISGHRSVSWYQQTPGQGLQFLFEYFSETQRNKGNFPGRFSGRQFSNSRSEMNVSTLELGDSALYLCASSPRQGGTNEQFFGPGTRLTVL.

The V gene is TRBV11-1, the J gene TRBJ2-1; the TCRdb D gene call, TRBD2, has no DNA to confirm it. Germline CDR1 SGHAT, CDR2 FQDESV (reference sequence). This CDR3 spans 13 amino acids. The CDR3 sequence is CASSLAEEASKFF. Full variable domain (missing parts from reference TRBV11-1 and TRBJ2-1): EAEVAQSPRYKITEKSQAVAFWCDPISGHATLYWYRQILGQGPELLVQFQDESVVDDSQLPKDRFSAERLKGVDSTLKIQPAELGDSAMYLCASSLAEEASKFFGPGTRLTVL.

CDR3 in amino acids: CASSQDRVASPLHF. The V gene is TRBV3-1, the J gene TRBJ1-6; TCRdb picks TRBD1, but there is no DNA to check that call. Germline V lookup: CDR1 LGHDT, CDR2 YNNKEL (reference sequence). The CDR3 contains 14 residues. Full variable domain (missing parts from reference TRBV3-1 and TRBJ1-6): DTAVSQTPKYLVTQMGNDKSIKCEQNLGHDTMYWYKQDSKKFLKIMFSYNNKELIINETVPNRFSPKSPDKAHLNLHINSLELGDSAVYFCASSQDRVASPLHFGNGTRLTVT.

V gene TRBV3-1 combines with J gene TRBJ2-2. The CDR3 runs 17 residues. CDR1 is LGHDT and CDR2 is YNNKEL in the germline V gene (reference sequence). This CDR3 is CASSQDSLKRTSGELFF.

The chain links TRBV27 to TRBJ2-1; lacking DNA, the TRBD2 call made by TCRdb goes unchecked. CDR1 MNHEY and CDR2 SMNVEV come from the germline V gene (reference sequence). CDR3 length equals 19 residues. CDR3 sequence reads: CASSPPGLAGGPSYNEQFF.

The chain recombines TRBV27 with TRBJ2-7; TCRdb picks TRBD1, but there is no DNA to check that call. Per the germline V gene, CDR1 is MNHEY and CDR2 is SMNVEV (reference sequence). The CDR3 runs to 13 residues. The CDR3 is CASSLGQYREQYF.

This CDR3 reads CASSLSRGSDTQYF. This sequence joins TRBV27 and TRBJ2-3; TCRdb calls TRBD1, which cannot be checked without DNA. This CDR3 is 14 amino acids long. The germline gives CDR1 MNHEY, CDR2 SMNVEV (reference sequence).